This T cell receptor beta chain was obtained from a study of chemoradiotherapy in HPV16-positive cancers. Study overall: Candidate HPV-specific T-cell clones and common TCR motifs came from functional assays in a couple of HPV16-positive patients. General observations from the study: Functional assays defining HPV-specific T cells used only a couple of HPV16-positive patients.

Here immunoSEQ multiplex PCR was the method, and the copy in TCRdb shows in-frame clones only, minus some. The sample consists of several thousand clones, roughly 85% of them appearing once. This clone was recorded only once. Its antigen is as yet unknown. This receptor was identified in a human donor with HPV-associated anogenital cancer. The sequencing used blood, collected from a patient who underwent chemoradiotherapy.

The CDR3 bases are TGCGCCAGCAGCTTGAATTCCCTAGCGGGGGGAGAGACCCAGTACTTC. Translating gives CASSLNSLAGGETQYF. The gene calls are TRBV5-1 and TRBJ2-5, with 11 bases that match TRBD2. After removal of 1 base from V and 4 bases from J, the junction contained 6 bases not matched to a gene. The CDR3 covers 16 residues. CDR1 and CDR2 from the germline V gene are SGHRS and YFSETQ.